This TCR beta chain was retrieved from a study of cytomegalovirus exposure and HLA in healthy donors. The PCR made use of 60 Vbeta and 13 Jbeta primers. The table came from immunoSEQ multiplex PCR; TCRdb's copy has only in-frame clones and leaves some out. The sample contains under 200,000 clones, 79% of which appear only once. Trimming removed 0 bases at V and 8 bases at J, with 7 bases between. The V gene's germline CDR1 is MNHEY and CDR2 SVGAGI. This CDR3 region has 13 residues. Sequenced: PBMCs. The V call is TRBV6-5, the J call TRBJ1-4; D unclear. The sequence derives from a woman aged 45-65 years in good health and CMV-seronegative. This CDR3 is CASSYSYSEKLFF. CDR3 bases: TGTGCCAGCAGTTACTCGTATAGCGAAAAACTGTTTTTT.